This TCR beta chain was documented in a study of CD8+CD57+ T cells in acquired aplastic anemia. Study information: Sorted CD4+ and CD8+ cells gave an average of 3.2 ug of DNA.

By flow cytometry, patients selected for sequencing had shown an expansion of CD8+CD57+ cells. The patients all had a severe acquired aplastic anemia diagnosis. As for this clonotype: Its target is not known.

The use of genomic DNA as template underpinned the TCR beta VDJ and CDR3 profiling. TCRdb re-called the reads through MiXCR, storing one row per CDR3 protein. Of approximately 100,000 distinct CDR3 sequences in the sample, roughly two thirds are singletons; the top ten hold 55% to 65%. Findings and caveats of the study: Overlapping CD8+ CDR3 repertoires of patients and controls contained some 30 shared sequences.

The sequence was obtained from a human donor with aplastic anemia. The sequenced sample was sorted CD4+, CD8+, or CD8+CD57+ T cells (not recorded which) from PBMCs.

In DNA, the CDR3 is TGTGCCACCAACCAAGGGGGTAATGAGCAGTTCTTC. Translation: CATNQGGNEQFF. The chain has TRBV10-3 and TRBJ2-1; a weak D match, TRBD1 (6 bases). This CDR3 contains 12 residues. V was clipped by 10 bases and J by 7 bases, with 14 bases between them. Per the germline V gene, CDR1 is ENHRY and CDR2 is SYGVKD.